This T cell receptor beta chain was identified in a study of cytomegalovirus exposure and HLA in healthy donors. In the case of this clone: Its cognate antigen is unknown.

General observations from the study: Presence/absence analyses took donor sequencing depth as roughly uniform. According to reports, the classifier identified cytomegalovirus status with high specificity and sensitivity. From TCR beta sequences, most subjects' HLA-A and HLA-B alleles were reportedly predicted accurately.

PCR amplification relied on 60 Vbeta primers (plus 13 Jbeta primers). Sequencing was performed with immunoSEQ multiplex PCR; in TCRdb, only in-frame clones are kept and a portion is missing. Its clone listing holds 25,000 to 40,000 clones. The germline V and J ends were trimmed by 6 bases and 3 bases, with 14 bases remaining between them. Germline CDR1 LGHNA, CDR2 YSLEER. CDR3 length equals 14 residues. When sampled, the donors appeared nominally healthy, though they likely had unrecorded immune exposures. Sequencing was done on a sample of PBMCs. This chain links TRBV4-3 with TRBJ2-5; no reliable D call. The sequence was obtained from a female donor in good health and CMV-seronegative. Here the CDR3 DNA reads TGCGCCAGCAGACCGAAAGCCCCCAAAGAGACCCAGTACTTC. Amino acids: CASRPKAPKETQYF.